This T cell receptor beta chain was retrieved from a study of cytomegalovirus exposure and HLA in healthy donors. Study results and limitations: Indistinguishable V segments such as TRBV6-2 and TRBV6-3 were excluded.

V lost 0 bases to trimming and J lost 0 bases, with 12 bases between them. The CDR3 sequence is 16 residues long. The germline gives CDR1 SGHRS, CDR2 YFSETQ. The PCR was carried out with 60 Vbeta primers and 13 Jbeta primers. Profiling relied on immunoSEQ multiplex PCR, and the TCRdb table lists in-frame clones only, not all of them. The table records roughly 100,000 clones, 82% of them present only once. About this clone itself: Its antigen is not known.

The source material was PBMCs. The J gene is TRBJ1-2, the V gene TRBV5-1; D might be TRBD1 (6 bases). The sequence was obtained from a man aged 45 to 65 in good health and CMV-seronegative. The CDR3 protein is CASSLVPGTTNYGYTF. Written as DNA, the CDR3 is TGCGCCAGCAGCTTGGTCCCCGGGACAACTAACTATGGCTACACCTTC.